These T cell receptor beta chains were read from a single sample in a study of early T cells in non-severe SARS-CoV-2 infection. MiXCR was run by TCRdb on the 5' RACE reads, yielding one entry per CDR3 protein. The repertoire consists of about 110,000 distinct CDR3 sequences, with 8.5% to 14% occurring once and the leading ten covering about 7.6%. Specimen: whole blood. These receptors all come from an adult who was a healthcare worker with PCR-confirmed SARS-CoV-2 infection or an uninfected control (not recorded which). Each CDR3 is given with its conserved first and last residue. D genes are given only for firm matches. Not all rows give a size; the values are once, few, many and, for expanded clones, a class.

V gene	J gene	clone size	D gene	CDR3 DNA	CDR3 protein
TRBV7-9	TRBJ2-3	NA	TRBD2	TGTGCCAGCAGCCAGAGACTAGCGGAGGGGACTAGCACAGATACGCAGTATTTT	CASSQRLAEGTSTDTQYF
TRBV6-2/TRBV6-3	TRBJ2-1	few	NA	TGTGCCATCGCTAGGCTAGGTCCCCCAAATGAGCAGTTCTTC	CAIARLGPPNEQFF
TRBV28	TRBJ2-7	many	TRBD2	TGTGCCAGCAGCACGTATCTAGCGGGAGGTACCTACGAGCAGTACTTC	CASSTYLAGGTYEQYF
TRBV2	TRBJ1-5	NA	NA	TGTGCCAGCAGCAGGACGCGAACGGGGGATCAGCCCCAGCATTTT	CASSRTRTGDQPQHF
TRBV5-4	TRBJ2-1	many	NA	TGTGCCAGCAGCTTAGTGGACAGCTACAATGAGCAGTTCTTC	CASSLVDSYNEQFF
TRBV27	TRBJ2-7	few	TRBD2	TGTGCCAGCAGTGCCCGGACTAGCACATACGAGCAGTACTTC	CASSARTSTYEQYF
TRBV10-3	TRBJ2-1	many	TRBD2	TGTGCCATCAGTGTCGGGACTAGGGACAATGAGCAGTTCTTC	CAISVGTRDNEQFF
TRBV24-1	TRBJ1-4	many	TRBD1	TGTGCCACCAGTGATGACAGGGAGAATGAAAAACTGTTTTTT	CATSDDRENEKLFF
TRBV28	TRBJ2-3	many	TRBD2	TGTGCCAGCTCATGGATAGCGGGAGGGACAGATACGCAGTATTTT	CASSWIAGGTDTQYF
TRBV25-1	TRBJ2-1	many	TRBD2	TGTGCCAGCAGTAACCTAGCGGGAGGGGATGAGCAGTTCTTC	CASSNLAGGDEQFF
TRBV12-3/TRBV12-4	TRBJ1-2	many	NA	TGTGCCAGCAGCCTCGGGACGTCTAACTATGGCTACACCTTC	CASSLGTSNYGYTF
TRBV6-2/TRBV6-3	TRBJ1-2	few	NA	TGTGCCAGCAGTGACCCCTCCCCGACAGGAAGCTTCTATGGCTACACCTTC	CASSDPSPTGSFYGYTF
TRBV5-6	TRBJ2-2	many	NA	TGTGCCAGCAGCCCGCCCGGGGCCGGGGAGCTGTTTTTT	CASSPPGAGELFF
TRBV4-1	TRBJ2-7	NA	TRBD2	TGCGCCAGCAGCCAGACTAGCGGGACGATCCCCTACGAGCAGTACTTC	CASSQTSGTIPYEQYF
TRBV7-2	TRBJ2-5	many	NA	TGTGCCAGCAGCTCCCCCAGCGGTCAAGAGACCCAGTACTTC	CASSSPSGQETQYF
TRBV5-1	TRBJ1-3	NA	NA	TGCGCCAGCAGCGGAAGTGATGGAAACACCATATATTTT	CASSGSDGNTIYF
TRBV7-9	TRBJ2-3	few	TRBD1	TGTGCCAGCAGCGGGGGACAGCCCACAGATACGCAGTATTTT	CASSGGQPTDTQYF
TRBV20-1	TRBJ2-2	many	NA	TGCAGTGCCCAGGAAGGGGCTAACACCGGGGAGCTGTTTTTT	CSAQEGANTGELFF
TRBV28	TRBJ1-3	few	NA	TGTGCCAGCATCTTGGGAGGTTTGAGCTCTGGAAACACCATATATTTT	CASILGGLSSGNTIYF
TRBV7-2	TRBJ2-3	many	NA	TGTGCCAGCAGCTTAGAGGGGAGAGGAGATACGCAGTATTTT	CASSLEGRGDTQYF
TRBV20-1	TRBJ2-1	NA	TRBD2	TGCAGTGCCAAAGCCGGACTAGCGTCCTACAATGAGCAGTTCTTC	CSAKAGLASYNEQFF
TRBV12-3/TRBV12-4	TRBJ1-5	NA	NA	TGTGCCAGCAGTTTAGCAGGGATATGGGATCAGCCCCAGCATTTT	CASSLAGIWDQPQHF